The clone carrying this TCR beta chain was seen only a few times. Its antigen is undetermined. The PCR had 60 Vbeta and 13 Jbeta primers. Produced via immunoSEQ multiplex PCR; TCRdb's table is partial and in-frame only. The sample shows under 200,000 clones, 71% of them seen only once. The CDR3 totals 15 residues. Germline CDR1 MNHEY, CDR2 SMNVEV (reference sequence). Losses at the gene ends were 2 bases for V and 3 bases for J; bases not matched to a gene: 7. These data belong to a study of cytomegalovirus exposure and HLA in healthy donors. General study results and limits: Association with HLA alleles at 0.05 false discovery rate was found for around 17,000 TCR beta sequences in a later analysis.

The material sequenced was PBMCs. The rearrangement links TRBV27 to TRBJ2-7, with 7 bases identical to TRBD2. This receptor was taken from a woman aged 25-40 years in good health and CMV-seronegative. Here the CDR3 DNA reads TGTGCCAGCAGTTTAAGTGGGGGAGGGGTCTACGAGCAGTACTTC. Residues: CASSLSGGGVYEQYF.